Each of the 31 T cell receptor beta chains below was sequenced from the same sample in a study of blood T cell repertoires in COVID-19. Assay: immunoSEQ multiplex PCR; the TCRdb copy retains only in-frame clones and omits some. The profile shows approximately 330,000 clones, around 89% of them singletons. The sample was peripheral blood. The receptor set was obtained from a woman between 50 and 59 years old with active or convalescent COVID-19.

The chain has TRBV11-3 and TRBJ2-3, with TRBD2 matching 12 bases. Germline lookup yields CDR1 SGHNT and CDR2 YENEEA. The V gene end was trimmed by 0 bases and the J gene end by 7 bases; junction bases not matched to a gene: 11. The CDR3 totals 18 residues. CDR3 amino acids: CASSLDPILAGGSNTQYF. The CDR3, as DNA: TGTGCCAGCAGCTTAGATCCGATACTAGCGGGGGGCTCAAATACGCAGTATTTT.

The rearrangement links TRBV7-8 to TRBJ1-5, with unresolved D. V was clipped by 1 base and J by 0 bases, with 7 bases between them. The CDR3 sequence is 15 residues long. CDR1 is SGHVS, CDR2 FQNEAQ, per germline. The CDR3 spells CASSLGQSSNQPQHF. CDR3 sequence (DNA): TGTGCCAGCAGCTTAGGGCAGTCTAGCAATCAGCCCCAGCATTTT.

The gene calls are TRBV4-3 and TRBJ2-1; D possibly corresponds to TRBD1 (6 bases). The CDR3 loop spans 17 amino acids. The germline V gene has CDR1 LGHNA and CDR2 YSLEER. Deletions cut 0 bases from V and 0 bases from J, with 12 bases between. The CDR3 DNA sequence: TGCGCCAGCAGCCAAGATCTCGGACAGAGCTCCTACAATGAGCAGTTCTTC. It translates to CASSQDLGQSSYNEQFF.

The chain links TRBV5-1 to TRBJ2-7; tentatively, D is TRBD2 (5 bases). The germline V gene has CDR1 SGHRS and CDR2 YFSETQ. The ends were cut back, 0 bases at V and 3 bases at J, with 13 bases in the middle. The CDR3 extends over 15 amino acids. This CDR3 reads CASSLEASPYYEQYF. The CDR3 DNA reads TGCGCCAGCAGCTTGGAGGCTAGCCCATACTACGAGCAGTACTTC.

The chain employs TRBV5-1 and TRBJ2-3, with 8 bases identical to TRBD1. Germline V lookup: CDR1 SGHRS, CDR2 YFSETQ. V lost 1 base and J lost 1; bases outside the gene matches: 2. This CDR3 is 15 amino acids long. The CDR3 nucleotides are TGCGCCAGCAGCTTGCCAGGGGGCGGCACAGATACGCAGTATTTT. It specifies CASSLPGGGTDTQYF.

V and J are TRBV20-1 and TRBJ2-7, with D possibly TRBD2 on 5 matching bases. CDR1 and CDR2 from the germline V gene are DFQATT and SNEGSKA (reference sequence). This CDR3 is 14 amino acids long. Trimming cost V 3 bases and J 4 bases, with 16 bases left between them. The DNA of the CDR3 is TGCAGTGCTAGTTTCTCATCGGGAAAATACGAGCAGTACTTC. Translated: CSASFSSGKYEQYF.

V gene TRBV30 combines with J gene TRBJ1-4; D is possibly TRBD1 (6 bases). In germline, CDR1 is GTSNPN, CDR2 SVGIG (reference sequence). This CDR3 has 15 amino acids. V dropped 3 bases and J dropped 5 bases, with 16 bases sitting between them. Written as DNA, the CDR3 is TGTGCCTGGAGCGTCGGACAGCTCCGGAATGAAAAACTGTTTTTT. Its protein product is CAWSVGQLRNEKLFF.

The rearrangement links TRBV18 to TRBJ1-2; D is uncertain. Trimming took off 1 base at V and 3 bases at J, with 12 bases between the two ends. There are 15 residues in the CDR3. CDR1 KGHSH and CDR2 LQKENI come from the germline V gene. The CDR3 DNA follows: TGTGCCAGCTCACCACGACGGGTATCGGACTATGGCTACACCTTC. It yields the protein CASSPRRVSDYGYTF.

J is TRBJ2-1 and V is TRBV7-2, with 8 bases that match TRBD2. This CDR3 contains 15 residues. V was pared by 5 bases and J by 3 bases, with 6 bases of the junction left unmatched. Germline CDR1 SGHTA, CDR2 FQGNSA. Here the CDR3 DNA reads TGTGCCAGCAGCCCGAGCGGGAGTAACTACAATGAGCAGTTCTTC. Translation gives CASSPSGSNYNEQFF.

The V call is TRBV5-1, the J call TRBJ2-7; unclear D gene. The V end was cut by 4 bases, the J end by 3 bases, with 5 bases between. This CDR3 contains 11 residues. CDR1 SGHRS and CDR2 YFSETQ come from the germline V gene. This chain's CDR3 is CASSDNYEQYF. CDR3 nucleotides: TGCGCCAGCAGCGACAACTACGAGCAGTACTTC.

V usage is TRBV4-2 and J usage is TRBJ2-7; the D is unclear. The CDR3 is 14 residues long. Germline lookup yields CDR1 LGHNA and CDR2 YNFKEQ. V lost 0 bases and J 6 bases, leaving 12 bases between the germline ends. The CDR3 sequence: CASSQETSTGEQYF. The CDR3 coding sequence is TGTGCCAGCAGCCAAGAAACCTCAACGGGCGAGCAGTACTTC.

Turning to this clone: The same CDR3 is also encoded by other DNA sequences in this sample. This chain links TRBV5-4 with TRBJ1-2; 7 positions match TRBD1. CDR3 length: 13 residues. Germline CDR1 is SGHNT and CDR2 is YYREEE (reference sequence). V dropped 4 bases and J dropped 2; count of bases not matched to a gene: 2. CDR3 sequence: CASSPTGNYGYTF. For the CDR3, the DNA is TGTGCCAGCAGCCCGACAGGGAACTATGGCTACACCTTC.

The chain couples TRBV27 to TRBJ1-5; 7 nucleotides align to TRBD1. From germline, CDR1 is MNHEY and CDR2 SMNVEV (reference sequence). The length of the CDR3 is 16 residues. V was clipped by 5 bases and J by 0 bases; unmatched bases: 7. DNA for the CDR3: TGTGCCAGCAGTCTGACAGGGCAGAATAGCAATCAGCCCCAGCATTTT. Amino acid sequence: CASSLTGQNSNQPQHF.

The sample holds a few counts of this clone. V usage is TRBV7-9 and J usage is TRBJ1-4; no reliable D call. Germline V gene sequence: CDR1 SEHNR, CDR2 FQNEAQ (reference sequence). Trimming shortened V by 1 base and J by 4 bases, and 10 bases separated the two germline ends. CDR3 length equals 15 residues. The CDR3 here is CASSLDSDFNEKLFF. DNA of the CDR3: TGTGCCAGCAGCTTAGATTCGGACTTTAATGAAAAACTGTTTTTT.

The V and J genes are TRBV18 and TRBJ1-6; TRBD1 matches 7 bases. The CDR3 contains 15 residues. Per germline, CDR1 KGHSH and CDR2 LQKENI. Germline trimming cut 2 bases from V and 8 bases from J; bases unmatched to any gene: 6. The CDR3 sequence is CASSPGTAGDSPLHF. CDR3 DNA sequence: TGTGCCAGCTCACCAGGGACAGCTGGGGATTCACCCCTCCACTTT. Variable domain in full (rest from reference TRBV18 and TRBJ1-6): NAGVMQNPRHLVRRRGQEARLRCSPMKGHSHVYWYRQLPEEGLKFMVYLQKENIIDESGMPKERFSAEFPKEGPSILRIQQVVRGDSAAYFCASSPGTAGDSPLHFGNGTRLTVT.

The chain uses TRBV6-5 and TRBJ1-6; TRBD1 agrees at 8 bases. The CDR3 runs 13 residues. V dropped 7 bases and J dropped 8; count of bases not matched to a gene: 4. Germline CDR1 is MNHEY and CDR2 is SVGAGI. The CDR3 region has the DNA TGTGCCAGCAACCTGGACAGGGATTCACCCCTCCACTTT. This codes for CASNLDRDSPLHF.

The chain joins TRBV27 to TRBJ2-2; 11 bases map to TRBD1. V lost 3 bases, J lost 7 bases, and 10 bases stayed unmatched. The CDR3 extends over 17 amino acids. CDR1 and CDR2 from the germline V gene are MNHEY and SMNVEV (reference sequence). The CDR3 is CASSFNLPGQGVGELFF. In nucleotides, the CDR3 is TGTGCCAGCAGTTTCAATCTCCCGGGACAGGGGGTCGGGGAGCTGTTTTTT.

This CDR3 is CASSQGRTGIHTEAFF. The CDR3 bases are TGCGCCAGCAGCCAGGGCCGGACAGGGATTCACACTGAAGCTTTCTTT. The rearrangement links TRBV4-1 to TRBJ1-1, with 8 bases lining up with TRBD1. The germline V gene has CDR1 MGHRA and CDR2 YSYEKL. The V segment lost 3 bases and the J segment 3 bases; nucleotides outside the gene matches: 9. This CDR3 contains 16 residues.

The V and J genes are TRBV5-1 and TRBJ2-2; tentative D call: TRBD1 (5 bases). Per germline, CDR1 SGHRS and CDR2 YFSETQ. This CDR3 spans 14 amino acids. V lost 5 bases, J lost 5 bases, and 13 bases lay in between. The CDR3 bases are TGCGCCAGCAGTCCCCACAGGTCGACCGGGGAGCTGTTTTTT. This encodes CASSPHRSTGELFF.

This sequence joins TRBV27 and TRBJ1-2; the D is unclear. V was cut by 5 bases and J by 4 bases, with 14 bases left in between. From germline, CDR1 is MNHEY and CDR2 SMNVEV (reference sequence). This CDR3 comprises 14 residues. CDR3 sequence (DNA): TGTGCCAGCAGTCCGCAAGGGAGCGGCTATGGCTACACCTTC. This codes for CASSPQGSGYGYTF.

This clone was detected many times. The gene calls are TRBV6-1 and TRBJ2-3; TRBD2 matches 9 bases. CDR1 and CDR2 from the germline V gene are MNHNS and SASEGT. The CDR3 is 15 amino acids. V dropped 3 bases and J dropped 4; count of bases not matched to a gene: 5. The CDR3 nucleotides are TGTGCCAGCAGTGAGGTAGCGGGAGCCCCAGATACGCAGTATTTT. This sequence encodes CASSEVAGAPDTQYF.

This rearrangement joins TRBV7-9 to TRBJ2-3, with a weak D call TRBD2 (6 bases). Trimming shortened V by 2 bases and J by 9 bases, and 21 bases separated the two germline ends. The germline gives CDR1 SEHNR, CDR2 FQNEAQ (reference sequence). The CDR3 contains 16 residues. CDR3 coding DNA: TGTGCCAGCAGCTTAAGAGGTCAGAACCGTGGGAGGACGCAGTATTTT. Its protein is CASSLRGQNRGRTQYF.

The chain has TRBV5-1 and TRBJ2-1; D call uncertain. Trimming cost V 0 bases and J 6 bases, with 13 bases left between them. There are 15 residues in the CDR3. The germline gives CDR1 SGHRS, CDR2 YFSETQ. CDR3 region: CASSLEQVIGNEQFF. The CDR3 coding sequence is TGCGCCAGCAGCTTGGAGCAGGTCATCGGCAATGAGCAGTTCTTC.

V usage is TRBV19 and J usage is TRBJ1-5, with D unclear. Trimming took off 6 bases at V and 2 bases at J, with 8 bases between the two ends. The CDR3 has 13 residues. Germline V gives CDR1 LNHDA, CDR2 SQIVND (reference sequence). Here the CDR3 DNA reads TGTGCCAGTAGGGGAGGCGGCAATCAGCCCCAGCATTTT. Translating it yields CASRGGGNQPQHF.

The CDR3 loop is CAWRGSGGWQFF. In DNA, the CDR3 is TGTGCCTGGAGGGGTAGCGGGGGTTGGCAGTTCTTC. The chain carries TRBV30 and TRBJ2-1; 9 bases are shared with TRBD2. The CDR3 has 12 residues. Trimming cost V 3 bases and J 12 bases; bases outside gene matches: 6. The germline CDR1 and CDR2 sequences are GTSNPN and SVGIG (reference sequence).

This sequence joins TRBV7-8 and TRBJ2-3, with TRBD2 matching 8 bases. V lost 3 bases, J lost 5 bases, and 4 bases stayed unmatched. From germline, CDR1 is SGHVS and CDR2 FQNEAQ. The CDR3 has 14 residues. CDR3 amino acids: CASSFAAGGDTQYF. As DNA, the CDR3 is TGTGCCAGCAGCTTTGCGGCGGGAGGAGATACGCAGTATTTT.

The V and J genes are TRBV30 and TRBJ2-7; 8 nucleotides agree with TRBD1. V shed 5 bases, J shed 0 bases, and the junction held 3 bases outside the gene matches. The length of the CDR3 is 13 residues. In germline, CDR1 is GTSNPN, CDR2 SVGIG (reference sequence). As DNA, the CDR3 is TGTGCCTGGGGACAGGGTTACTCCTACGAGCAGTACTTC. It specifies CAWGQGYSYEQYF. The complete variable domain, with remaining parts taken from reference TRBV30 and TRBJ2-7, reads SQTIHQWPATLVQPVGSPLSLECTVEGTSNPNLYWYRQAAGRGLQLLFYSVGIGQISSEVPQNLSASRPQDRQFILSSKKLLLSDSGFYLCAWGQGYSYEQYFGPGTRLTVT.

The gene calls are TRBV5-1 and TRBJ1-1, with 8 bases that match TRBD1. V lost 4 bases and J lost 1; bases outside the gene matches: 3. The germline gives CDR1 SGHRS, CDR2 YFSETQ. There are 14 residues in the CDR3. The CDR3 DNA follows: TGCGCCAGCAGCCCGACAGGGGAGAACACTGAAGCTTTCTTT. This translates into CASSPTGENTEAFF.

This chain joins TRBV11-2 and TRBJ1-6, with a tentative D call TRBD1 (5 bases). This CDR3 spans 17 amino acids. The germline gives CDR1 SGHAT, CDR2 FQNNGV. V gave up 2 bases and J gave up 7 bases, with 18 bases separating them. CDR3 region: CASSLPQGRRANSPLHF. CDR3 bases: TGTGCCAGCAGCTTACCTCAGGGCCGCCGGGCCAATTCACCCCTCCACTTT.

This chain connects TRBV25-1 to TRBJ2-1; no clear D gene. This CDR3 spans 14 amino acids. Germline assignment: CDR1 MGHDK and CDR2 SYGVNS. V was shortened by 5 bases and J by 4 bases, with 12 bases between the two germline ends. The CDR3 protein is CASSKNPNYNEQFF. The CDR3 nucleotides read TGTGCCAGCAGTAAAAACCCTAATTACAATGAGCAGTTCTTC.

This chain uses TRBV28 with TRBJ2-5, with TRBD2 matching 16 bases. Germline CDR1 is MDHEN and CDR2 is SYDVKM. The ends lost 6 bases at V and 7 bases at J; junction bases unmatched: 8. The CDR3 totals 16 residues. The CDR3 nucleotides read TGTGCCAGCAGGCCTGGGACTAGCGGGAGGGAAGGGACCCAGTACTTC. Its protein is CASRPGTSGREGTQYF.